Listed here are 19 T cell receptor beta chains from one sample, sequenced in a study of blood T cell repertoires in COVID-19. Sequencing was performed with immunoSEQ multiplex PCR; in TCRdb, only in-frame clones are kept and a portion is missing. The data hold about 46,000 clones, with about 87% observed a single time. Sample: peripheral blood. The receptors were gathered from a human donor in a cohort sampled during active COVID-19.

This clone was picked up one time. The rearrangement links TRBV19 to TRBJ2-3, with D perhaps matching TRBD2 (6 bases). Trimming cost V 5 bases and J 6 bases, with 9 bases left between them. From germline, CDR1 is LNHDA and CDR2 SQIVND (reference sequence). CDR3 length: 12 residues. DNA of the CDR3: TGTGCCAGTAGTCTACGGGGGGATACGCAGTATTTT. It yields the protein CASSLRGDTQYF.

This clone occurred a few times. As DNA, the CDR3 is TGTGCCAGCAGCCGACAGGGGACCAATGGCTACACCTTC. It codes for CASSRQGTNGYTF. V usage is TRBV28 and J usage is TRBJ1-2; 8 positions match TRBD1. V dropped 6 bases and J dropped 6; count of bases not matched to a gene: 6. CDR1 MDHEN and CDR2 SYDVKM come from the germline V gene. The CDR3 is made up of 13 amino acids.

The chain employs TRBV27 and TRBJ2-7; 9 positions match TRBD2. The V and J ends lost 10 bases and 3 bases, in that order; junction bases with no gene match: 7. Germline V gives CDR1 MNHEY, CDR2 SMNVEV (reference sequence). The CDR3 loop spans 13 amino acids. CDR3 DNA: TGTGCCACCGGGAGCGGGGGGAACTACGAGCAGTACTTC. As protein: CATGSGGNYEQYF.

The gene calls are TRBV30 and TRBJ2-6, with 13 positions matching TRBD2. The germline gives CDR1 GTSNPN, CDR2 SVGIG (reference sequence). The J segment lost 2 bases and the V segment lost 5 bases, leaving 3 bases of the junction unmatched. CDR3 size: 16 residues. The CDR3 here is CAWSLAGGAGANVLTF. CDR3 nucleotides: TGTGCCTGGTCACTAGCGGGGGGGGCTGGGGCCAACGTCCTGACTTTC.

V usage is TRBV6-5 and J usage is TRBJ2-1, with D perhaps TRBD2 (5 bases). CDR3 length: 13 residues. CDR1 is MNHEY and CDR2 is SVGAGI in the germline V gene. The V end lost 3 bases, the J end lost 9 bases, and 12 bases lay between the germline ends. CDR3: CASSYFISGEQFF. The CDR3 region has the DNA TGTGCCAGCAGTTATTTTATCAGCGGTGAGCAGTTCTTC.

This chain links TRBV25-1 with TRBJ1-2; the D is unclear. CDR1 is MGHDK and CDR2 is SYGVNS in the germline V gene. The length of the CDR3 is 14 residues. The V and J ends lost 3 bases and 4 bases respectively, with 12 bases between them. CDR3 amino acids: CASSEAGGTYGYTF. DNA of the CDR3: TGTGCCAGCAGTGAGGCAGGAGGTACCTATGGCTACACCTTC.

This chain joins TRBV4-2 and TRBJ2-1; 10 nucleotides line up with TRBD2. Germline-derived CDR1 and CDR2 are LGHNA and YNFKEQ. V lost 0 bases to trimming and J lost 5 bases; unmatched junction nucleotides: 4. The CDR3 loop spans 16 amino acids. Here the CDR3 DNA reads TGTGCCAGCAGCCAAGACGGACTAGCGGAAAACAATGAGCAGTTCTTC. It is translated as CASSQDGLAENNEQFF.

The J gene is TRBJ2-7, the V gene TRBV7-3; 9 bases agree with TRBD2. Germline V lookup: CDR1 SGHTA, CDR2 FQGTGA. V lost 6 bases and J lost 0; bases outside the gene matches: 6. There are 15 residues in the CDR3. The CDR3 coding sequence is TGTGCCAGCAGTCCTAGCGGGGCCCGCTCCTACGAGCAGTACTTC. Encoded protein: CASSPSGARSYEQYF.

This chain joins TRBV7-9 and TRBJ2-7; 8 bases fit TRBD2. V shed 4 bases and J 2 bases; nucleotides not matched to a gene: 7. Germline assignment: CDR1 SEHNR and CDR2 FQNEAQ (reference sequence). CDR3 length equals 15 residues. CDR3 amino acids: CASSSPPGGAYEQYF. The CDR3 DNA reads TGTGCCAGCAGCTCCCCCCCCGGGGGGGCCTACGAGCAGTACTTC.

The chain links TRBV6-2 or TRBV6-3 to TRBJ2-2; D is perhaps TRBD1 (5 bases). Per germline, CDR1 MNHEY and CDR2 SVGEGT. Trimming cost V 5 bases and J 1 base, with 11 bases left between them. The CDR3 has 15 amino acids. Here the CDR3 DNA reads TGTGCCAGCAGTGACGCAGGGCGGAACACCGGGGAGCTGTTTTTT. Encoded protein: CASSDAGRNTGELFF.

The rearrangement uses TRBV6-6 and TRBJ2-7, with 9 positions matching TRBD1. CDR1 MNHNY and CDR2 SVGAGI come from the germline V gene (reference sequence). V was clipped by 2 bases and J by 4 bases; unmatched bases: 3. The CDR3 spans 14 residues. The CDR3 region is CASSYGTGTYEQYF. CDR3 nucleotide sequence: TGTGCCAGCAGTTACGGGACAGGGACATACGAGCAGTACTTC.

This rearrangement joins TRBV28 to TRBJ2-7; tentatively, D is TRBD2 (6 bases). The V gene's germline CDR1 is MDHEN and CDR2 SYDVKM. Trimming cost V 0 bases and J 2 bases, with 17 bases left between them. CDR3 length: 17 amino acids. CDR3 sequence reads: CASSLWVPGAPTYEQYF. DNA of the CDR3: TGTGCCAGCAGTTTATGGGTCCCGGGAGCCCCTACCTACGAGCAGTACTTC.

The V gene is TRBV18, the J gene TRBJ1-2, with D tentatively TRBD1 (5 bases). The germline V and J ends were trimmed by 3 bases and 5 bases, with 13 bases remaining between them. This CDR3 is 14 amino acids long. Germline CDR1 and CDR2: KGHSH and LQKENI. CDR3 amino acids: CASSPTWGEYGYTF. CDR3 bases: TGTGCCAGCTCACCTACATGGGGGGAATATGGCTACACCTTC.

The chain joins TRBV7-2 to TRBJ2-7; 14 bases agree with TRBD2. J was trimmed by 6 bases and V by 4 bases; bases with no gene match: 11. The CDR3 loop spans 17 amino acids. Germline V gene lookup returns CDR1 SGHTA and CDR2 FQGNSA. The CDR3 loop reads CASSWGLAGVRSPEQYF. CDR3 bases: TGTGCCAGCAGCTGGGGACTAGCGGGAGTCCGATCCCCCGAGCAGTACTTC.

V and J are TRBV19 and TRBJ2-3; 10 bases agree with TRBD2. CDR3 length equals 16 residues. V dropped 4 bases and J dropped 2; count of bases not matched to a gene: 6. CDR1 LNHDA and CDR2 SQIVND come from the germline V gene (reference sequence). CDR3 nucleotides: TGTGCCAGTAGTAAGACTAGCGGGCGATCCACAGATACGCAGTATTTT. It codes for CASSKTSGRSTDTQYF.

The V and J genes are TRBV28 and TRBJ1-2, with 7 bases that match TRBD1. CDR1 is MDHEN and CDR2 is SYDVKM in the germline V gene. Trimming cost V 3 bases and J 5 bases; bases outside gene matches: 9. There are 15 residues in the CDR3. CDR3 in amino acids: CASSFLTGTAYGYTF. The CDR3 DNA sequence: TGTGCCAGCAGTTTCTTGACCGGGACAGCGTATGGCTACACCTTC.

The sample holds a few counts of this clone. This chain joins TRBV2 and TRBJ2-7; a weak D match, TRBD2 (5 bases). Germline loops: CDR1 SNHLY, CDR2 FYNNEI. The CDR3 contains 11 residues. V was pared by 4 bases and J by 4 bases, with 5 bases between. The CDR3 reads CASSGGYEQYF. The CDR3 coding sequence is TGTGCCAGCAGTGGAGGGTACGAGCAGTACTTC.

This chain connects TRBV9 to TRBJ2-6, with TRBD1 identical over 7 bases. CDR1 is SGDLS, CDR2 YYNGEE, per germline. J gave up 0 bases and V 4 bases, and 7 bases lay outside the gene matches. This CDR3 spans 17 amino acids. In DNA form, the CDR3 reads TGTGCCAGCAGCTTTAATCGGGACAGCTCTGGGGCCAACGTCCTGACTTTC. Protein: CASSFNRDSSGANVLTF.

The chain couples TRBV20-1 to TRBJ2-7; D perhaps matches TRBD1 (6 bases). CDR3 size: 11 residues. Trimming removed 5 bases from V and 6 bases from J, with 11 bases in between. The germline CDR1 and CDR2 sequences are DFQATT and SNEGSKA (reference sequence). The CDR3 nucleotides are TGCAGTGCTCCCTGGGGGCCCGAGCAGTACTTC. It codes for CSAPWGPEQYF.